This T cell receptor (beta chain) was sequenced in a study of sequential checkpoint blockade in melanoma. The ends lost 2 bases at V and 1 base at J; junction bases unmatched: 11. This CDR3 contains 19 residues. Germline V gene data show CDR1 as SGHDT and CDR2 as YYEEEE. Treatment defined: randomized to nivolumab then ipilimumab (arm A) or the reverse (arm B). No patient had prior DNA-damaging chemotherapy. PBMC sorting kept live CD3+CD8+ cells without CD19 or CD56. Here immunoSEQ multiplex PCR was the method, and the copy in TCRdb shows in-frame clones only, minus some. The sample gives some 5,800 clones, 70% to 90% of which show up once; 9% is in the top ten.

The chain uses TRBV5-6 and TRBJ2-1; 11 bases map to TRBD1. The TCR was taken from a human donor with melanoma. The sequences come from CD8+ T cells sorted from blood (inferred from file names), collected from a patient given nivolumab and ipilimumab in sequence. CDR3 loop: CASSFPRDRGKGSYNEQFF. CDR3 bases: TGTGCCAGCAGCTTTCCCCGGGACAGGGGGAAAGGATCCTACAATGAGCAGTTCTTC.